The 21 T cell receptor beta chains given below trace back to one sample, sequenced in a study of cytomegalovirus exposure and HLA in healthy donors. PCR involved 60 Vbeta and 13 Jbeta primers. Here immunoSEQ multiplex PCR was the method, and the copy in TCRdb shows in-frame clones only, minus some. The sample lists 200,000 to 250,000 clones; about four fifths were seen once. Sample: PBMCs. All receptors derive from a woman between 35 and 50 years old in good health and CMV-seropositive.

In the case of this clone: The sample holds other DNA sequences that translate to the same CDR3. V is TRBV5-1 and J is TRBJ2-3; D is ambiguous. V was trimmed by 0 bases and J by 4 bases, leaving 3 bases between them. Germline V gene sequence: CDR1 SGHRS, CDR2 YFSETQ. The CDR3 is 12 residues long. The CDR3 sequence is CASSLAADTQYF. Here the CDR3 DNA reads TGCGCCAGCAGCTTGGCAGCAGATACGCAGTATTTT.

The chain links TRBV25-1 to TRBJ1-6; maybe TRBD1 (5 bases). V was trimmed by 1 base and J by 7 bases, leaving 17 bases between them. Germline CDR1 reads MGHDK; CDR2 reads SYGVNS. The CDR3 totals 17 residues. CDR3 sequence: CASSEWRGGMNNSPLHF. CDR3 DNA sequence: TGTGCCAGCAGTGAATGGCGCGGGGGAATGAACAATTCACCCCTCCACTTT. The full variable domain, its missing parts supplied by reference TRBV25-1 and TRBJ1-6, is EADIYQTPRYLVIGTGKKITLECSQTMGHDKMYWYQQDPGMELHLIHYSYGVNSTEKGDLSSESTVSRIRTEHFPLTLESARPSHTSQYLCASSEWRGGMNNSPLHFGNGTRLTVT.

The count of this clone is one. The J gene is TRBJ1-6, the V gene TRBV6-5; maybe TRBD1 (5 bases). The CDR3 has 15 amino acids. V was cut by 2 bases and J by 7 bases, with 12 bases left in between. Germline V gene lookup returns CDR1 MNHEY and CDR2 SVGAGI. The CDR3 reads CASSYGIRGNSPLHF. In DNA form, the CDR3 reads TGTGCCAGCAGTTACGGAATACGGGGGAATTCACCCCTCCACTTT.

This chain joins TRBV29-1 and TRBJ1-1; the match to TRBD1 covers 7 bases. The germline V gene encodes CDR1 SQVTM and CDR2 ANQGSEA. This CDR3 spans 13 amino acids. V lost 4 bases, J lost 4 bases, and 6 bases stayed unmatched. This chain's CDR3 is CSVGQGGGTEAFF. CDR3 nucleotide sequence: TGCAGCGTTGGACAGGGAGGCGGCACTGAAGCTTTCTTT. Full variable domain (missing parts from reference TRBV29-1 and TRBJ1-1): SAVISQKPSRDICQRGTSLTIQCQVDSQVTMMFWYRQQPGQSLTLIATANQGSEATYESGFVIDKFPISRPNLTFSTLTVSNMSPEDSSIYLCSVGQGGGTEAFFGQGTRLTVV.

This chain uses TRBV27 with TRBJ2-1; TRBD1 agrees at 7 bases. V shed 10 bases, J shed 14 bases, and the junction held 17 bases outside the gene matches. Germline V gene sequence: CDR1 MNHEY, CDR2 SMNVEV (reference sequence). The CDR3 length is 13 residues. DNA of the CDR3: TGTGCCACCCGGAACCGACAGGGCTGGTCTAAGTTCTTC. Its protein is CATRNRQGWSKFF.

The chain uses TRBV6-1 and TRBJ1-1; 7 nucleotides agree with TRBD1. CDR1 and CDR2 (germline): MNHNS, SASEGT. The ends lost 8 bases at V and 0 bases at J; junction bases unmatched: 6. The CDR3 length is 14 residues. The DNA for the CDR3 is TGTGCCAGCGGAACGGGACAGCTGAACACTGAAGCTTTCTTT. Residues: CASGTGQLNTEAFF.

The chain carries TRBV9 and TRBJ2-1; 7 bases align to TRBD1. V shed 1 base, J shed 10 bases, and the junction held 5 bases outside the gene matches. CDR3 size: 13 residues. Germline V gene data show CDR1 as SGDLS and CDR2 as YYNGEE. CDR3 DNA sequence: TGTGCCAGCAGCGTAAGGCCAGGGGGAGAGCAGTTCTTC. Amino acids: CASSVRPGGEQFF.

The table lists this clone with a few counts. V gene TRBV4-3 combines with J gene TRBJ1-6; D remains unclear. Germline CDR1 LGHNA, CDR2 YSLEER. Deletions cut 0 bases from V and 7 bases from J, with 10 bases between. The CDR3 has 15 residues. The DNA of the CDR3 is TGCGCCAGCAGCCAAGATAGAAGAGGGAATTCACCCCTCCACTTT. As protein: CASSQDRRGNSPLHF.

This chain uses TRBV19 with TRBJ2-7; 9 bases line up with TRBD1. Trimming cost V 5 bases and J 6 bases; bases outside gene matches: 14. In germline, CDR1 is LNHDA, CDR2 SQIVND (reference sequence). The CDR3 sequence is 16 residues long. CDR3 nucleotides: TGTGCCAGTAGTCGTAGACTACAGGGGGCGACAAGCGAGCAGTACTTC. Amino acid sequence: CASSRRLQGATSEQYF.

The chain recombines TRBV6-5 with TRBJ2-3, with TRBD1 matching over 9 bases. The junction had 8 bases not matched to a gene; V was cut back by 8 bases and J by 5 bases. The CDR3 runs to 14 residues. From germline, CDR1 is MNHEY and CDR2 SVGAGI. The CDR3 region is CASHTGGAGDTQYF. The CDR3 region has the DNA TGTGCCAGCCACACAGGGGGCGCGGGAGATACGCAGTATTTT.

As DNA, the CDR3 is TGTGCCAGCAGCTCCGGGACTCCGGTGGTCAATGAGCAGTTCTTC. Residues: CASSSGTPVVNEQFF. The rearrangement uses TRBV9 and TRBJ2-1; a possible D gene is TRBD2 (6 bases). The CDR3 length is 15 residues. V was pared by 4 bases and J by 6 bases, with 17 bases between. CDR1 and CDR2 (germline): SGDLS, YYNGEE.

The rearrangement links TRBV7-2 to TRBJ1-2; D call uncertain. Germline values: CDR1 SGHTA, CDR2 FQGNSA. Deletions cut 0 bases from V and 2 bases from J, with 7 bases between. The CDR3 consists of 14 residues. The CDR3 bases are TGTGCCAGCAGCTTAGCTAGCCCAAACTATGGCTACACCTTC. Protein: CASSLASPNYGYTF.

The V gene is TRBV5-6, the J gene TRBJ2-5, with no clear D. The DNA end lines up better with TRBJ2-7; the J call may be wrong. CDR3 length: 13 residues. Germline V lookup: CDR1 SGHDT, CDR2 YYEEEE. The CDR3 reads CASSLRQAYEQYF. The CDR3 DNA follows: TGTGCCAGCAGCTTGCGGCAGGCCTACGAGCAGTACTTC.

This clone has just one count. The chain couples TRBV7-6 to TRBJ2-3; TRBD2 matches 9 bases. Germline V CDR1 and CDR2: SGHVS, FNYEAQ. V lost 1 base, J lost 2 bases, and 7 bases stayed unmatched. The CDR3 contains 17 residues. CDR3 protein: CASSLGSASGNTDTQYF. The CDR3, as DNA: TGTGCCAGCAGCTTAGGGTCGGCTAGCGGGAACACAGATACGCAGTATTTT.

The chain employs TRBV2 and TRBJ1-1; unclear D gene. This CDR3 has 14 residues. Germline-derived CDR1 and CDR2 are SNHLY and FYNNEI. Trimming pared 6 bases from V and 5 bases from J, leaving 16 bases between. DNA for the CDR3: TGTGCCAGCAGGGTGTTGGACTCTAGGACTGAAGCTTTCTTT. This encodes CASRVLDSRTEAFF.

V and J are TRBV9 and TRBJ2-7; the D gene is possibly TRBD1 (6 bases). Deletions cut 4 bases from V and 1 base from J, with 9 bases between. Germline CDR1 is SGDLS and CDR2 is YYNGEE. This CDR3 has 13 residues. CDR3 region: CASSNRESYEQYF. The DNA of the CDR3 is TGTGCCAGCAGCAACAGGGAATCCTACGAGCAGTACTTC.

Concerning this clone itself: The junction departs from germline at one end; a sequencing error may be responsible. The chain combines TRBV27 with TRBJ2-1; TRBD1 matches at 9 bases. This CDR3 is built from 14 residues. Germline values: CDR1 MNHEY, CDR2 SMNVEV (reference sequence). CDR3 DNA: TGTGCCGGCAGCCTCCGGGACAGGGATCCTGAGCAGTTCTTC. Protein: CAGSLRDRDPEQFF.

J is TRBJ2-1 and V is TRBV15; D might be TRBD2 (6 bases). The V end was cut by 0 bases, the J end by 6 bases, with 12 bases between. Per germline, CDR1 LNHNV and CDR2 YYDKDF (reference sequence). CDR3 length equals 15 residues. The CDR3 spells CATSRDWGLGNEQFF. The CDR3, as DNA: TGTGCCACCAGCAGAGATTGGGGACTCGGCAATGAGCAGTTCTTC.

This clone was recorded a few times. This chain links TRBV6-1 with TRBJ1-2; tentative D call: TRBD1 (6 bases). Germline values: CDR1 MNHNS, CDR2 SASEGT. V lost 1 base to trimming and J lost 8 bases, with 11 bases between them. The CDR3 covers 13 residues. The CDR3 coding sequence is TGTGCCAGCAGTGAAGACAGGGACGGAGGCTACACCTTC. It yields the protein CASSEDRDGGYTF.

This chain links TRBV9 with TRBJ1-4; perhaps TRBD1 as D (5 bases). V was shortened by 0 bases and J by 5 bases, with 8 bases between the two germline ends. The germline V gene has CDR1 SGDLS and CDR2 YYNGEE. The CDR3 covers 14 residues. In DNA form, the CDR3 reads TGTGCCAGCAGCGTAGCAGGGTCAAATGAAAAACTGTTTTTT. It is translated as CASSVAGSNEKLFF.

The J gene is TRBJ1-3, the V gene TRBV5-1; 8 nucleotides line up with TRBD1. The length of the CDR3 is 15 residues. With 4 bases clipped from V and 1 base from J, the junction kept 4 bases outside the gene matches. Per germline, CDR1 SGHRS and CDR2 YFSETQ. DNA for the CDR3: TGCGCCAGCAGCCCAGGGACAGGTTCTGGAAACACCATATATTTT. Translating gives CASSPGTGSGNTIYF.